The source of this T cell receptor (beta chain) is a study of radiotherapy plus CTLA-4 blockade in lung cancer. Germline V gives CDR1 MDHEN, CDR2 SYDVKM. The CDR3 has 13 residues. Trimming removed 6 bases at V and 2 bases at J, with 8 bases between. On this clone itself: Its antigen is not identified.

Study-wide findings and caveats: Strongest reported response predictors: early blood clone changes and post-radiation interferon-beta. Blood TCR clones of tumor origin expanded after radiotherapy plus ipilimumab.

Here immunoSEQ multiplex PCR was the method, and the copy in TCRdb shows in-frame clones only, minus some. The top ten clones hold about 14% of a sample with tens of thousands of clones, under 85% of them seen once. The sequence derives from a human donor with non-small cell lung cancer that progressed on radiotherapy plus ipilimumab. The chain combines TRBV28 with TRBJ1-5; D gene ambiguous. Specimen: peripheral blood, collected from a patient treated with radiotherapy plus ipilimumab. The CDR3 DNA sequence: TGTGCCAGCAGGACATACGGCAATCAGCCCCAGCATTTT. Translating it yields CASRTYGNQPQHF.